These 4 T cell receptor beta chains came from one sample sequenced in a study of technical replicates of blood from several donors. TCRdb's copy holds only in-frame clones and misses some; the assay was immunoSEQ multiplex PCR. Seen here are approximately 85,000 clones, 94% observed once, and the top ten hold 0.2% to 0.3%. Sequenced: T cells isolated from PBMCs. The receptors were gathered from a human donor in good health.

This clone came up a few times. J is TRBJ1-5 and V is TRBV7-9; 7 bases are shared with TRBD1. CDR3 size: 15 residues. The V and J ends lost 5 bases and 2 bases, in that order; junction bases with no gene match: 6. Germline CDR1 SEHNR, CDR2 FQNEAQ (reference sequence). The CDR3 sequence is CASSERGQGNQPQHF. CDR3 DNA sequence: TGTGCCAGCAGCGAGAGAGGACAGGGCAATCAGCCCCAGCATTTT. The full variable domain, rest sourced from reference TRBV7-9 and TRBJ1-5, is DTGVSQNPRHKITKRGQNVTFRCDPISEHNRLYWYRQTLGQGPEFLTYFQNEAQLEKSRLLSDRFSAERPKGSFSTLEIQRTEQGDSAMYLCASSERGQGNQPQHFGDGTRLSIL.

The CDR3: CASSSTGTDYEQYF. Here the CDR3 DNA reads TGTGCCAGCAGCTCGACCGGGACAGACTACGAGCAGTACTTC. The chain joins TRBV7-6 to TRBJ2-7; 7 bases are shared with TRBD1. The length of the CDR3 is 14 residues. The germline CDR1 and CDR2 sequences are SGHVS and FNYEAQ. The V segment lost 4 bases and the J segment 3 bases; nucleotides outside the gene matches: 6.

CDR3 in DNA: TGCGCCAGCAGTGAGTCCGGGATGACTGGTGAAAAACTGTTTTTT. Amino acid sequence: CASSESGMTGEKLFF. This chain links TRBV10-2 with TRBJ1-4; D remains ambiguous. V was shortened by 0 bases and J by 7 bases, with 12 bases between the two germline ends. This CDR3 has 15 residues. CDR1 is WSHSY and CDR2 is SAAADI in the germline V gene.

The V call is TRBV5-1, the J call TRBJ2-7, with 7 bases identical to TRBD1. Trimming took 2 bases from V and 1 from J; bases not matched to a gene: 3. The CDR3 spans 14 residues. The germline CDR1 and CDR2 sequences are SGHRS and YFSETQ. The CDR3 is CASSFGTDSYEQYF. CDR3 nucleotides: TGCGCCAGCAGCTTTGGGACAGATTCCTACGAGCAGTACTTC.